Following are 27 T cell receptor beta chains from one sample sequenced in a study of cytomegalovirus exposure and HLA in healthy donors. The PCR ran on 60 Vbeta and 13 Jbeta primers. Method: immunoSEQ multiplex PCR; TCRdb's copy keeps in-frame clones and lacks some. The sample consists of around 62,000 clones, under 80% of them appearing once. The sample comprised PBMCs. These receptor sequences come from a male donor in good health and CMV-seropositive.

The chain is built from TRBV19 and TRBJ2-5; possibly TRBD2 for D (6 bases). Germline values: CDR1 LNHDA, CDR2 SQIVND (reference sequence). Trimming removed 4 bases from V and 4 bases from J, with 16 bases in between. This CDR3 has 15 amino acids. The CDR3 reads CASSTIGGSGETQYF. CDR3 nucleotides: TGTGCCAGTAGTACTATTGGAGGGAGTGGAGAGACCCAGTACTTC.

The chain joins TRBV6-6 to TRBJ2-1, with D possibly being TRBD1 (6 bases). CDR3 size: 14 residues. Germline V gene data show CDR1 as MNHNY and CDR2 as SVGAGI (reference sequence). V lost 6 bases, J lost 5 bases, and 14 bases lay in between. In DNA form, the CDR3 reads TGTGCCAGCAGCCTCGGGACAACTGACAATGAGCAGTTCTTC. Amino acid sequence: CASSLGTTDNEQFF.

The CDR3 sequence: CASSQEGQGLIYEQYF. The CDR3 bases are TGTGCCAGCAGCCAAGAGGGGCAGGGGTTAATCTACGAGCAGTACTTC. The chain combines TRBV14 with TRBJ2-7; maybe TRBD1 (6 bases). Germline values: CDR1 SGHDN, CDR2 FVKESK. The CDR3 sequence is 16 residues long. V lost 0 bases and J 3 bases, leaving 15 bases between the germline ends.

This chain joins TRBV30 and TRBJ2-3, with D tentatively TRBD1 (5 bases). V was cut by 2 bases and J by 4 bases, with 13 bases left in between. The CDR3 is made up of 14 amino acids. Germline V gene sequence: CDR1 GTSNPN, CDR2 SVGIG (reference sequence). The CDR3 DNA reads as TGTGCCTGGAGTCCCCAGGGCCTCGCAGATACGCAGTATTTT. Translating it yields CAWSPQGLADTQYF.

The chain couples TRBV7-2 to TRBJ2-3; maybe TRBD2 (7 bases). Trimming cost V 5 bases and J 6 bases, with 15 bases left between them. The CDR3 is 14 residues long. Germline V gene sequence: CDR1 SGHTA, CDR2 FQGNSA. CDR3 loop: CASSRGAGTDTQYF. CDR3 in DNA: TGTGCCAGCAGCCGGGGGGCCGGAACGGATACGCAGTATTTT.

The chain links TRBV15 to TRBJ1-5; maybe TRBD1 (6 bases). There are 15 residues in the CDR3. Per the germline V gene, CDR1 is LNHNV and CDR2 is YYDKDF (reference sequence). Trimming stripped 1 base from V and 7 bases from J, with 14 bases between. CDR3 coding DNA: TGTGCCACCAGCAGAGTTCGGGGGGCGGGGCAGCCCCAGCATTTT. As protein: CATSRVRGAGQPQHF.

The J gene is TRBJ1-4, the V gene TRBV4-1; 9 bases are shared with TRBD1. From germline, CDR1 is MGHRA and CDR2 YSYEKL. Trimming at V came to 2 bases and at J to 10 bases, leaving 11 bases not matched to a gene. CDR3 length equals 16 residues. CDR3 loop: CASSQTGGVGHAKLFF. The CDR3 nucleotides are TGCGCCAGCAGCCAAACAGGGGGCGTTGGGCATGCAAAACTGTTTTTT.

CDR3 loop: CASSGGQGMRTDTQYF. CDR3 sequence (DNA): TGTGCCAGCAGCGGTGGACAGGGGATGCGCACAGATACGCAGTATTTT. This chain links TRBV5-4 with TRBJ2-3; 9 bases agree with TRBD1. V lost 4 bases and J lost 1; bases outside the gene matches: 7. CDR1 SGHNT and CDR2 YYREEE come from the germline V gene (reference sequence). The CDR3 is made up of 16 amino acids.

This chain joins TRBV19 and TRBJ1-6; D perhaps matches TRBD1 (5 bases). This CDR3 comprises 14 residues. Per the germline V gene, CDR1 is LNHDA and CDR2 is SQIVND (reference sequence). V lost 7 bases to trimming and J lost 4 bases, with 11 bases between them. The CDR3 nucleotides read TGTGCCAGTAAGGTGGGGCAGTATAATTCACCCCTCCACTTT. Amino acids: CASKVGQYNSPLHF.

This chain uses TRBV5-4 with TRBJ2-1; D gene uncertain. Trimming stripped 1 base from V and 5 bases from J, with 10 bases between. Germline values: CDR1 SGHNT, CDR2 YYREEE (reference sequence). The CDR3 sequence is 14 residues long. CDR3 sequence reads: CASSLKQNHNEQFF. CDR3 nucleotides: TGTGCCAGCAGCTTGAAACAAAATCACAATGAGCAGTTCTTC.

V gene TRBV12-5 combines with J gene TRBJ2-3; 9 bases align to TRBD1. CDR1 and CDR2 from the germline V gene are LGHNT and FRNRAP. V dropped 7 bases and J dropped 4; count of bases not matched to a gene: 9. The CDR3 spans 15 residues. The CDR3 is CASEVGQGWADTQYF. The CDR3 DNA reads TGTGCTAGTGAGGTGGGACAGGGATGGGCAGATACGCAGTATTTT.

The CDR3 DNA sequence: TGCAGTGCTACGGACACCTCCTTCATATATTTT. Translated: CSATDTSFIYF. The chain uses TRBV20-1 and TRBJ1-3, with a possible D match to TRBD1 (5 bases). From germline, CDR1 is DFQATT and CDR2 SNEGSKA (reference sequence). The CDR3 consists of 11 residues. Trimming left V 4 bases short and J 12 bases short, with 13 bases between.

V gene TRBV11-3 combines with J gene TRBJ1-2; TRBD1 is a possible D gene (6 bases). The CDR3 covers 15 residues. CDR1 is SGHNT, CDR2 YENEEA, per germline. Trimming removed 2 bases at V and 0 bases at J, with 10 bases between. CDR3 sequence (DNA): TGTGCCAGCAGCTTAAGGGACACCTCTAACTATGGCTACACCTTC. Protein sequence: CASSLRDTSNYGYTF.

V gene TRBV7-9 combines with J gene TRBJ2-7; 8 bases match TRBD1. Germline V gene sequence: CDR1 SEHNR, CDR2 FQNEAQ (reference sequence). CDR3 size: 14 residues. After removal of 3 bases from V and 5 bases from J, the junction contained 6 bases not matched to a gene. DNA for the CDR3: TGTGCCAGCAGCTTCCGAGACAGGGGCGACGAGCAGTACTTC. Translation: CASSFRDRGDEQYF.

The chain links TRBV27 to TRBJ2-2; 11 nucleotides align to TRBD2. Germline CDR1 and CDR2: MNHEY and SMNVEV (reference sequence). J was trimmed by 4 bases and V by 4 bases; bases with no gene match: 8. The CDR3 contains 17 residues. CDR3 region: CASSSKRLAGFTGELFF. The CDR3 DNA reads as TGTGCCAGCAGTTCAAAGAGACTAGCGGGGTTCACCGGGGAGCTGTTTTTT.

The CDR3 loop reads CASSSQGIGKNIQYF. In DNA, the CDR3 is TGTGCCAGCAGTTCACAGGGAATCGGCAAAAACATTCAGTACTTC. The V gene is TRBV6-5, the J gene TRBJ2-4; perhaps TRBD1 as D (6 bases). V shed 4 bases and J shed 3 bases, with 13 bases lying between them. The CDR3 contains 15 residues. The germline gives CDR1 MNHEY, CDR2 SVGAGI.

This chain connects TRBV7-2 to TRBJ1-5, with 7 nucleotides matching TRBD1. Looked up from germline, CDR1 is SGHTA and CDR2 is FQGNSA. The length of the CDR3 is 16 residues. The J segment lost 0 bases and the V segment lost 4 bases, leaving 6 bases of the junction unmatched. The CDR3 spells CASSSRTGYSNQPQHF. In DNA form, the CDR3 reads TGTGCCAGCAGCTCCAGGACAGGCTATAGCAATCAGCCCCAGCATTTT.

With regard to this clone: This sample includes further DNA sequences coding for the same CDR3. V and J are TRBV19 and TRBJ1-1; D is perhaps TRBD1 (6 bases). Germline lookup yields CDR1 LNHDA and CDR2 SQIVND (reference sequence). The CDR3 is 13 residues long. With 3 bases removed from V and 1 base from J, the gap between germline ends came to 6 bases. The CDR3 bases are TGTGCCAGTAGTATCAGGGGGAACACTGAAGCTTTCTTT. Translated, it gives CASSIRGNTEAFF.

This rearrangement joins TRBV6-5 to TRBJ2-3, with a weak D call TRBD1 (5 bases). The ends were cut back, 5 bases at V and 1 base at J, with 13 bases in the middle. The germline V gene encodes CDR1 MNHEY and CDR2 SVGAGI. The CDR3 covers 15 residues. The CDR3 spells CASSAAGYGTDTQYF. The CDR3 DNA reads as TGTGCCAGCAGTGCCGCAGGGTATGGCACAGATACGCAGTATTTT.

The chain links TRBV27 to TRBJ1-1; D is unclear. Deletions cut 5 bases from V and 1 base from J, with 14 bases between. The germline CDR1 and CDR2 sequences are MNHEY and SMNVEV (reference sequence). The CDR3 consists of 15 residues. The CDR3 DNA sequence: TGTGCCAGCAGTACCAAAGGACTGGGGAACACTGAAGCTTTCTTT. Protein sequence: CASSTKGLGNTEAFF.

This rearrangement joins TRBV4-3 to TRBJ2-3; D might be TRBD2 (6 bases). From germline, CDR1 is LGHNA and CDR2 YSLEER. Between the trimmed V and J ends, which lost 0 bases and 7 bases, there was a span of 20 bases. The CDR3 extends over 17 amino acids. CDR3 region: CASSQDGNPRGGHTQYF. Written as DNA, the CDR3 is TGCGCCAGCAGCCAAGATGGTAATCCTCGCGGAGGGCATACGCAGTATTTT.

The V call is TRBV25-1, the J call TRBJ1-2; TRBD1 matches at 7 bases. The CDR3 runs 12 residues. The germline gives CDR1 MGHDK, CDR2 SYGVNS. The ends lost 6 bases at V and 6 bases at J; junction bases unmatched: 4. The CDR3 protein is CASRGQPNGYTF. In nucleotides, the CDR3 is TGTGCCAGCAGGGGACAGCCTAATGGCTACACCTTC.

The V gene is TRBV7-6, the J gene TRBJ2-7; TRBD1 aligns across 8 bases. The CDR3 has 14 residues. The junction had 9 bases not matched to a gene; V was cut back by 5 bases and J by 6 bases. CDR1 is SGHVS, CDR2 FNYEAQ, per germline. The CDR3 loop reads CASSDGQGGSEQYF. CDR3 in DNA: TGTGCCAGCAGCGACGGACAGGGTGGTAGCGAGCAGTACTTC.

V usage is TRBV9 and J usage is TRBJ2-3, with 8 nucleotides matching TRBD2. After removal of 2 bases from V and 6 bases from J, the junction contained 8 bases not matched to a gene. Germline CDR1 SGDLS, CDR2 YYNGEE. The CDR3 has 15 residues. CDR3 coding DNA: TGTGCCAGCAGCGTGAAGCGGGGGCTTCGCGATACGCAGTATTTT. Its translation is CASSVKRGLRDTQYF.

This clone came up a few times. V and J are TRBV5-4 and TRBJ1-1; no clear D gene. The CDR3 spans 15 residues. V lost 2 bases to trimming and J lost 5 bases, with 16 bases between them. Germline assignment: CDR1 SGHNT and CDR2 YYREEE (reference sequence). Here the CDR3 reads CASSLADASGTEAFF. In nucleotides, the CDR3 is TGTGCCAGCAGCTTAGCCGACGCTAGTGGGACTGAAGCTTTCTTT. The whole variable domain, remainder taken from reference TRBV5-4 and TRBJ1-1, is ETGVTQSPTHLIKTRGQQVTLRCSSQSGHNTVSWYQQALGQGPQFIFQYYREEENGRGNFPPRFSGLQFPNYSSELNVNALELDDSALYLCASSLADASGTEAFFGQGTRLTVV.

The chain links TRBV19 to TRBJ1-6; D is ambiguous. Trimming took off 9 bases at V and 9 bases at J, with 15 bases between the two ends. The CDR3 covers 13 residues. Germline CDR1 LNHDA, CDR2 SQIVND (reference sequence). CDR3 residues: CASGRGLGSPLHF. CDR3 coding DNA: TGTGCCAGCGGGCGGGGTTTGGGTTCACCCCTCCACTTT.

This clone showed up just once. The chain links TRBV5-4 to TRBJ2-3; D is unclear. Germline V gives CDR1 SGHNT, CDR2 YYREEE (reference sequence). V lost 4 bases, J lost 3 bases, and 9 bases lay in between. There are 13 residues in the CDR3. CDR3 sequence reads: CASSPPLTDTQYF. The CDR3 DNA sequence: TGTGCCAGCAGCCCCCCTTTGACAGATACGCAGTATTTT.